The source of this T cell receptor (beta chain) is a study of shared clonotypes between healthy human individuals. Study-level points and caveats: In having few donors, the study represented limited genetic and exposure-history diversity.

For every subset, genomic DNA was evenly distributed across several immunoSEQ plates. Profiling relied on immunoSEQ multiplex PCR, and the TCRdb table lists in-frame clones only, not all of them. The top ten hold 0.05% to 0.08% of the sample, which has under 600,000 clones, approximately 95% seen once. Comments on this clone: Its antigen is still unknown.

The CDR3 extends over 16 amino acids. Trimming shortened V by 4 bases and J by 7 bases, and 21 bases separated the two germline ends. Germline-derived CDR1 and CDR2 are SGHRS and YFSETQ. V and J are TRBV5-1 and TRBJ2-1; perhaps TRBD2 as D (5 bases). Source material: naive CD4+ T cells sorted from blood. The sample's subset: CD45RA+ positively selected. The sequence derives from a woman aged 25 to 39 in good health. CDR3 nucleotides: TGCGCCAGCAGCCTATTGGACTCGCCCACGTTGAATGAGCAGTTCTTC. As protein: CASSLLDSPTLNEQFF.